Given below is one T cell receptor (beta chain) in context. Antigen unknown. CD4+ cells yielded CD45RA+ naive and CD45RA-negative memory subsets. This record belongs to a study of shared clonotypes between healthy human individuals. Study-wide points: Despite large depth, rarefaction showed incomplete sorted-subset sequencing. Clonotypes that were shared across a handful of donors made up approximately 5% of naive CD4 clonotypes. The generation probabilities recorded for non-shared clonotypes fell below those of clonotypes shared by all four donors.

The table came from immunoSEQ multiplex PCR; TCRdb's copy has only in-frame clones and leaves some out. The sample has 2 million to 2.5 million clones; 90% to 95% are singletons. This CDR3 is built from 16 residues. Germline-derived CDR1 and CDR2 are SNHLY and FYNNEI. Trimming took off 10 bases at V and 7 bases at J, with 25 bases between the two ends. Material for sequencing was naive CD4+ T cells sorted from blood. Subset specified: CD45RA+ positively selected. The TCR originated in a man between 18 and 35 years old in good health. This rearrangement joins TRBV2 to TRBJ1-4; D may be TRBD1 (6 bases). CDR3 sequence (DNA): TGTGCCACACAGGGCGTTGAATACCTTAGTGGTGAAAAACTGTTTTTT. Translated: CATQGVEYLSGEKLFF.